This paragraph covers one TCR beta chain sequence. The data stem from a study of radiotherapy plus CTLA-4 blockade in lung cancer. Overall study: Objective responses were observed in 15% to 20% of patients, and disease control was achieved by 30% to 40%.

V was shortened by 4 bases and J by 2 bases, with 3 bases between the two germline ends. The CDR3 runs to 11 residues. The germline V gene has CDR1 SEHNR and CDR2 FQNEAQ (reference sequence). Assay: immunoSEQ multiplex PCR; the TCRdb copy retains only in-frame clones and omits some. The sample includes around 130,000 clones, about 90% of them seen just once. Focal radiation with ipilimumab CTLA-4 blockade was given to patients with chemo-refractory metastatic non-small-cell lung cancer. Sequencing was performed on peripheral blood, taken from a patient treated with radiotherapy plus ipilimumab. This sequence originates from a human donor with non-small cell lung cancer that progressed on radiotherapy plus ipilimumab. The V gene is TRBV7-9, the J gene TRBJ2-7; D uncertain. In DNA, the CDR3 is TGTGCCAGCAGCTCTGCCTACGAGCAGTACTTC. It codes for CASSSAYEQYF.